Below, 7 T cell receptor beta chains from the same sample are listed, as sequenced in a study of T-cell reconstitution after alpha-beta-depleted transplantation in children. The TCRbeta library was prepared with unique molecular identifiers. In TCRdb, the PCR reads were re-called with MiXCR into one record per CDR3 protein. The repertoire includes fewer than 1 million distinct CDR3 sequences, around 15% of them detected once, and roughly 5% sits in the top ten. The material sequenced was PBMCs, mostly from graft donor cells, taken 360 days after TCRalphabeta/CD19-depleted stem cell transplant. All receptors derive from a male patient younger than 18 who had a stem cell transplant for acute lymphoblastic leukemia, so the T cells may come from the graft donor.

In its sample, this clonotype was seen a few times. The chain is built from TRBV7-3 and TRBJ2-1, with unresolved D. This CDR3 is built from 14 residues. Germline V gives CDR1 SGHTA, CDR2 FQGTGA. Between the trimmed V and J ends, which lost 4 bases and 5 bases, there was a span of 12 bases. Here the CDR3 reads CASSSTGNNNEQFF. In DNA, the CDR3 is TGTGCCAGCAGCTCCACTGGCAACAACAATGAGCAGTTCTTC. Based on the CDR3 plus reference TRBV7-3 and TRBJ2-1, the full variable domain is GAGVSQTPSNKVTEKGKYVELRCDPISGHTALYWYRQSLGQGPEFLIYFQGTGAADDSGLPNDRFFAVRPEGSVSTLKIQRTERGDSAVYLCASSSTGNNNEQFFGPGTRLTVL.

This clonotype has just a few counts. V is TRBV29-1 and J is TRBJ2-7; 9 bases are shared with TRBD2. CDR1 and CDR2 from the germline V gene are SQVTM and ANQGSEA. The CDR3 loop spans 14 amino acids. J lost 3 bases, V lost 6 bases, and 9 bases had no gene match. CDR3 sequence reads: CSVIAGALLYEQYF. CDR3 in DNA: TGCAGCGTCATAGCGGGAGCCCTCCTCTACGAGCAGTACTTC.

This clonotype was seen ten or more times. The chain is built from TRBV9 and TRBJ2-1, with 14 positions matching TRBD2. Looked up from germline, CDR1 is SGDLS and CDR2 is YYNGEE. Trimming removed 2 bases from V and 4 bases from J; junction bases left unmatched: 11. This CDR3 comprises 19 residues. CDR3 sequence reads: CASSVTPGLAGVGYNEQFF. The CDR3 nucleotides are TGTGCCAGCAGCGTTACCCCGGGACTAGCGGGAGTCGGGTACAATGAGCAGTTCTTC.

The genes are TRBV20-1 and TRBJ1-5; tentative D call: TRBD1 (6 bases). In germline, CDR1 is DFQATT, CDR2 SNEGSKA (reference sequence). The CDR3 consists of 17 residues. V shed 5 bases and J shed 4 bases, with 24 bases lying between them. The CDR3 DNA follows: TGCAGTGCTCCCTCCGCCCGGGGGGCCGGATGGAATCAGCCCCAGCATTTT. As protein: CSAPSARGAGWNQPQHF.

This rearrangement joins TRBV12-3 or TRBV12-4 to TRBJ1-2; possibly TRBD1 for D (5 bases). V gave up 3 bases and J gave up 6 bases, with 11 bases separating them. The CDR3 contains 13 residues. This CDR3 reads CASSLWGKDGYTF. CDR3 in DNA: TGTGCCAGCAGTTTGTGGGGGAAAGATGGCTACACCTTC.

CDR3 sequence: CASSLEKTSGIGNEQFF. The CDR3 nucleotides read TGTGCCAGCAGCTTGGAGAAGACTAGCGGGATCGGCAATGAGCAGTTCTTC. The rearrangement links TRBV5-8 to TRBJ2-1; 11 positions match TRBD2. Germline CDR1 SGHTS, CDR2 YDEGEE. The CDR3 covers 17 residues. V trimming: 0 bases; J trimming: 6 bases; junction bases outside the gene matches: 8.

This clonotype has only a few counts. CDR3 sequence reads: CASSPRLAGVRGSYNEQFF. CDR3 in DNA: TGTGCCAGCAGCCCCCGACTAGCGGGAGTTAGGGGCTCCTACAATGAGCAGTTCTTC. V is TRBV4-2 and J is TRBJ2-1; 12 bases map to TRBD2. The trim removed 4 bases at V and 0 bases at J, leaving 10 bases unmatched. There are 19 residues in the CDR3. Germline assignment: CDR1 LGHNA and CDR2 YNFKEQ.